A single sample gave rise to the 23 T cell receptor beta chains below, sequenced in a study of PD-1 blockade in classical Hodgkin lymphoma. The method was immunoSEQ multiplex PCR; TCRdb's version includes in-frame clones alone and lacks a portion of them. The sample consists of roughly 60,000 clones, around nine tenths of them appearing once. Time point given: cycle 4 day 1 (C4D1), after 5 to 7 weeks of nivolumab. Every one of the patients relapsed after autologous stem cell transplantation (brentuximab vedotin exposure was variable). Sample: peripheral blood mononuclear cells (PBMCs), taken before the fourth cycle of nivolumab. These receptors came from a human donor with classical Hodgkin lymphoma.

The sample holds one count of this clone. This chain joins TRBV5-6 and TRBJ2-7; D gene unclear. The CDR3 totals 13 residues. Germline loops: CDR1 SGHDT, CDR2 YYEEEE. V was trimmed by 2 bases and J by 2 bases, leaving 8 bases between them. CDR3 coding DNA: TGTGCCAGCAGCTTCTGGCAGACCTACGAGCAGTACTTC. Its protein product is CASSFWQTYEQYF.

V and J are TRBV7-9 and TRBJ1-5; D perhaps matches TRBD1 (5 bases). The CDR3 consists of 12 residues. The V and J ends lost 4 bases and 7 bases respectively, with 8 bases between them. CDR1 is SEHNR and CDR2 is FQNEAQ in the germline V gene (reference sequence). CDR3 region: CASSSGTQPQHF. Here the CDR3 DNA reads TGTGCCAGCAGCTCCGGGACGCAGCCCCAGCATTTT.

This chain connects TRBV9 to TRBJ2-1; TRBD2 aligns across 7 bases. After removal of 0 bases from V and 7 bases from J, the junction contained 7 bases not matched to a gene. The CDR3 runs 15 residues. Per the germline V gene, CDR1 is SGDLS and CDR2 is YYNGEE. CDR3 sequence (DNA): TGTGCCAGCAGCGTAGTCGGCACTAGCGATAATGAGCAGTTCTTC. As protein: CASSVVGTSDNEQFF.

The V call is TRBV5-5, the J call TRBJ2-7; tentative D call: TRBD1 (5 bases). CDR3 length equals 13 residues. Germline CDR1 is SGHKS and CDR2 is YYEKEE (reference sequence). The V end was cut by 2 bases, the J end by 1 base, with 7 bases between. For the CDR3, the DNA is TGTGCCAGCAGCTTTCAGGGATCCTACGAGCAGTACTTC. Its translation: CASSFQGSYEQYF.

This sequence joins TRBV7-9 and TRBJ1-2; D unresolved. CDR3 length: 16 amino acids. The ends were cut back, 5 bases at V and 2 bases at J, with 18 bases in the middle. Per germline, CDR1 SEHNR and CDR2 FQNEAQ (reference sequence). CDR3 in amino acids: CASSINSQPPNYGYTF. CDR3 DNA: TGTGCCAGCAGCATCAATAGCCAGCCCCCGAACTATGGCTACACCTTC.

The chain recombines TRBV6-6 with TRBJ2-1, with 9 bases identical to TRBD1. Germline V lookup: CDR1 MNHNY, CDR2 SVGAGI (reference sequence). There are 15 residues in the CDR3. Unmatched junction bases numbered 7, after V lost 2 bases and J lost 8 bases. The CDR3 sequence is CASSYGTGRIDEQFF. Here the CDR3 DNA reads TGTGCCAGCAGTTACGGGACAGGGCGAATCGATGAGCAGTTCTTC.

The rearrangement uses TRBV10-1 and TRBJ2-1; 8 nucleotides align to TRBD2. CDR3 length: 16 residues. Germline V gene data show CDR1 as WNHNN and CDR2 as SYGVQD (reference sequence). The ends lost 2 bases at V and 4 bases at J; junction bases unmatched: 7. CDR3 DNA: TGCGCCAGCAGTGAGCCGGGGGGGGTATCTTACAATGAGCAGTTCTTC. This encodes CASSEPGGVSYNEQFF.

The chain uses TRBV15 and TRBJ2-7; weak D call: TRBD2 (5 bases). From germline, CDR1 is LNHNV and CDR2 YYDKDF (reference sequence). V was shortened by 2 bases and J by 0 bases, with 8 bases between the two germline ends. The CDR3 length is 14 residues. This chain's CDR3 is CATSRSTISYEQYF. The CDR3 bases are TGTGCCACCAGCAGATCGACTATCTCCTACGAGCAGTACTTC.

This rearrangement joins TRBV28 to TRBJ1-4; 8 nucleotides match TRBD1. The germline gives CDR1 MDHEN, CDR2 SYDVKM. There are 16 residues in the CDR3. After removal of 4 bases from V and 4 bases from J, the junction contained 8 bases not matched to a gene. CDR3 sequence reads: CASSSGQGTFNEKLFF. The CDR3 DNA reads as TGTGCCAGCAGTTCCGGACAGGGAACCTTTAATGAAAAACTGTTTTTT.

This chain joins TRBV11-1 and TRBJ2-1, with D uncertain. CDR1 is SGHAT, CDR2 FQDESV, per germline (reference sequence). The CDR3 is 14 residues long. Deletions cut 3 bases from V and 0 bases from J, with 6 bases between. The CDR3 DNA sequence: TGTGCCAGCAGCTTCAGGAGCTCCTACAATGAGCAGTTCTTC. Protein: CASSFRSSYNEQFF.

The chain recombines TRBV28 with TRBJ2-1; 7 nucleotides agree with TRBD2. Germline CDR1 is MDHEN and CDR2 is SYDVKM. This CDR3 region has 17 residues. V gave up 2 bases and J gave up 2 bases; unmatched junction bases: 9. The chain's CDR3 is CASSLVVGRGAYNEQFF. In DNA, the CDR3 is TGTGCCAGCAGTTTAGTCGTAGGTCGGGGGGCCTACAATGAGCAGTTCTTC.

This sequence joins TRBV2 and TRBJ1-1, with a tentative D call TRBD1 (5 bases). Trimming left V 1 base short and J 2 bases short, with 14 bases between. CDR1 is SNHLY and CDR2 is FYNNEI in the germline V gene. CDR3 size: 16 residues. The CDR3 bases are TGTGCCAGCAGTGAAGTACGGGTCGGGGGAAACACTGAAGCTTTCTTT. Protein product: CASSEVRVGGNTEAFF. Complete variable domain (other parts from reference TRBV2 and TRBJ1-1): EPEVTQTPSHQVTQMGQEVILRCVPISNHLYFYWYRQILGQKVEFLVSFYNNEISEKSEIFDDQFSVERPDGSNFTLKIRSTKLEDSAMYFCASSEVRVGGNTEAFFGQGTRLTVV.

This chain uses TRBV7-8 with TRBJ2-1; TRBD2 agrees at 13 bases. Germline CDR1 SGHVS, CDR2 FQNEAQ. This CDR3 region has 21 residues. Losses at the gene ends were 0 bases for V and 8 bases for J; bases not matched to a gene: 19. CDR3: CASSLAVFTSGRGRFGYEQFF. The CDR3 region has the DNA TGTGCCAGCAGCTTAGCTGTATTTACTAGCGGGAGGGGGCGGTTTGGTTATGAGCAGTTCTTC. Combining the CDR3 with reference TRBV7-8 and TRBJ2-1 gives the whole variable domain GAGVSQSPRYKVAKRGQDVALRCDPISGHVSLFWYQQALGQGPEFLTYFQNEAQLDKSGLPSDRFFAERPEGSVSTLKIQRTQQEDSAVYLCASSLAVFTSGRGRFGYEQFFGPGTRLTVL.

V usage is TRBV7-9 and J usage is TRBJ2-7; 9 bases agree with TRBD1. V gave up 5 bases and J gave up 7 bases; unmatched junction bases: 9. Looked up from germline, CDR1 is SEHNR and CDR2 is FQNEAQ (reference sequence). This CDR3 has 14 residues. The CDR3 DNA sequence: TGTGCCAGCAGCAGCCGGGACAGGGCTTATGAGCAGTACTTC. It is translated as CASSSRDRAYEQYF.

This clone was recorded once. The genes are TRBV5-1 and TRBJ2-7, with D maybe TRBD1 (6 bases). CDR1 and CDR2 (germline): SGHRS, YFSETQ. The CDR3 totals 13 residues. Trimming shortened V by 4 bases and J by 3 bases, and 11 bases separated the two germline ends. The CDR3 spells CASSPTDSYEQYF. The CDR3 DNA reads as TGCGCCAGCAGCCCGACGGACAGCTACGAGCAGTACTTC. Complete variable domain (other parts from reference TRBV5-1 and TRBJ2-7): KAGVTQTPRYLIKTRGQQVTLSCSPISGHRSVSWYQQTPGQGLQFLFEYFSETQRNKGNFPGRFSGRQFSNSRSEMNVSTLELGDSALYLCASSPTDSYEQYFGPGTRLTVT.

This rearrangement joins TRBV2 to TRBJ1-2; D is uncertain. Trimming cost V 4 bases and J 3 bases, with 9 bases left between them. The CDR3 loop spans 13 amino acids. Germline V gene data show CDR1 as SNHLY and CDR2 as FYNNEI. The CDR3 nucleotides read TGTGCCAGCAGTGGTGTCGAAGACTATGGCTACACCTTC. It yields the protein CASSGVEDYGYTF.

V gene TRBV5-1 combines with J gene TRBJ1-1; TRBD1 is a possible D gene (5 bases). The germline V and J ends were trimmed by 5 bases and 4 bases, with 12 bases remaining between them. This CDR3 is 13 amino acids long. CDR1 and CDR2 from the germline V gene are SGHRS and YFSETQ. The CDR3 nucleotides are TGCGCCAGCAGTGGGGGATTGGGCACTGAAGCTTTCTTT. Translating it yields CASSGGLGTEAFF.

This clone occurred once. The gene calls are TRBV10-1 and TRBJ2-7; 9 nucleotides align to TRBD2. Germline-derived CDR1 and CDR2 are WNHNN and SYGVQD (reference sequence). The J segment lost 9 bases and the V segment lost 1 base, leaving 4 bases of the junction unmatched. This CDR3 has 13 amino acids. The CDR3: CASSEWASGMQYF. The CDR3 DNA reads TGCGCCAGCAGTGAGTGGGCTAGCGGGATGCAGTACTTC.

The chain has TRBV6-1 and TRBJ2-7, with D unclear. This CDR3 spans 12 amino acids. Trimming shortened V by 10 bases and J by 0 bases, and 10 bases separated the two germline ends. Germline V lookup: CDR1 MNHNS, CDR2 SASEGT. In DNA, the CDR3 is TGTGCCATAGGTGCCCTCTCCTACGAGCAGTACTTC. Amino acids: CAIGALSYEQYF.

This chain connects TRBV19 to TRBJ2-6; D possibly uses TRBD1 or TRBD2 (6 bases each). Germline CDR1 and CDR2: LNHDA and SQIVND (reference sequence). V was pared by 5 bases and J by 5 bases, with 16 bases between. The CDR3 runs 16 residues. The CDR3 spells CASSHAYRDWANVLTF. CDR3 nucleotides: TGTGCCAGTAGTCACGCCTACAGGGACTGGGCCAACGTCCTGACTTTC. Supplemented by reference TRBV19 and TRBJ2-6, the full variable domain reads DGGITQSPKYLFRKEGQNVTLSCEQNLNHDAMYWYRQDPGQGLRLIYYSQIVNDFQKGDIAEGYSVSREKKESFPLTVTSAQKNPTAFYLCASSHAYRDWANVLTFGAGSRLTVL.

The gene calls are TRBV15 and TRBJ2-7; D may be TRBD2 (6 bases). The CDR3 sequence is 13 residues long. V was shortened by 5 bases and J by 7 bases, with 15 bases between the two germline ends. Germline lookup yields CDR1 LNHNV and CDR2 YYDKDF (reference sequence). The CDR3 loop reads CATSGGTSKEQYF. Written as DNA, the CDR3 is TGTGCCACCAGCGGCGGGACTTCTAAAGAGCAGTACTTC.

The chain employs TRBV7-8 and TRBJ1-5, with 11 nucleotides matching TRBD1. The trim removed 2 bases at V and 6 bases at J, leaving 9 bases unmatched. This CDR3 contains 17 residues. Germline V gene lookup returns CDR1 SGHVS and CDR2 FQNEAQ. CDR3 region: CASSLLPGQGVIQPQHF. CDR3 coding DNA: TGTGCCAGCAGCTTACTTCCGGGACAGGGGGTTATTCAGCCCCAGCATTTT.

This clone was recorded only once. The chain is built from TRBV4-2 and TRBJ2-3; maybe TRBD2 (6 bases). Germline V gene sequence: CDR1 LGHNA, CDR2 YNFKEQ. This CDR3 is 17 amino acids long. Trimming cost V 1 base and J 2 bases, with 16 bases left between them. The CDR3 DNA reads TGTGCCAGCAGCCAAGCCACTAGCCCGATCACCACAGATACGCAGTATTTT. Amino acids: CASSQATSPITTDTQYF.